The 29 T cell receptor beta chains reported below all come from one sample, sequenced in a study of memory CD4+ T cells and cytomegalovirus serostatus. The sort gate was single viable CD3+CD4+CD8-CD45RO+ cells for memory CD4+ T cells. Sequenced by immunoSEQ multiplex PCR; TCRdb stores in-frame clones only, minus some. The sample lists about 75,000 clones, just under 80% occurring once. The specimen was memory CD4+ T cells from blood. All receptors derive from an adult in good health and CMV-seropositive.

This clone occurred once. V is TRBV4-1 and J is TRBJ1-6; D is ambiguous. The germline V gene has CDR1 MGHRA and CDR2 YSYEKL. Trimming removed 3 bases from V and 10 bases from J, with 16 bases in between. The CDR3 sequence is 15 residues long. CDR3 coding DNA: TGCGCCAGCAGCCAGACCGGGGTCCCATTCTCACCCCTCCACTTT. It is translated as CASSQTGVPFSPLHF.

The chain combines TRBV6-5 with TRBJ2-7; D remains unclear. V was shortened by 6 bases and J by 4 bases, with 10 bases between the two germline ends. CDR1 is MNHEY, CDR2 SVGAGI, per germline. This CDR3 spans 12 amino acids. CDR3 loop: CASSNRGYEQYF. The CDR3 coding sequence is TGTGCCAGCAGCAACCGTGGGTACGAGCAGTACTTC.

The V and J genes are TRBV28 and TRBJ2-7, with D maybe TRBD1 (6 bases). The germline CDR1 and CDR2 sequences are MDHEN and SYDVKM. The CDR3 contains 13 residues. Trimming removed 4 bases at V and 4 bases at J, with 11 bases between. Here the CDR3 DNA reads TGTGCCAGCAGTTCTACAGGGATTTACGAGCAGTACTTC. Translated: CASSSTGIYEQYF. Looking up the rest from reference TRBV28 and TRBJ2-7 gives the full variable domain: DVKVTQSSRYLVKRTGEKVFLECVQDMDHENMFWYRQDPGLGLRLIYFSYDVKMKEKGDIPEGYSVSREKKERFSLILESASTNQTSMYLCASSSTGIYEQYFGPGTRLTVT.

In its sample, this clone was seen a few times. V is TRBV27 and J is TRBJ2-5, with D tentatively TRBD1 or TRBD2 (5 bases each). Germline-derived CDR1 and CDR2 are MNHEY and SMNVEV (reference sequence). The germline V and J ends were trimmed by 3 bases and 5 bases, with 7 bases remaining between them. There are 12 residues in the CDR3. The CDR3 reads CASSFREETQYF. CDR3 bases: TGTGCCAGCAGTTTCAGGGAGGAGACCCAGTACTTC.

This clone was found many times. The chain employs TRBV28 and TRBJ2-6; D is unresolved. Germline V CDR1 and CDR2: MDHEN, SYDVKM. This CDR3 spans 13 amino acids. Between the trimmed V and J ends, which lost 6 bases and 1 base, there was a span of 4 bases. CDR3 in amino acids: CASRNSGANVLTF. CDR3 DNA: TGTGCCAGCAGAAATTCTGGGGCCAACGTCCTGACTTTC.

DNA of the CDR3: TGTGCCAGCACGATGAAAGAGACCCAGTACTTC. Protein sequence: CASTMKETQYF. The chain recombines TRBV2 with TRBJ2-5; D is unresolved. The CDR3 contains 11 residues. From germline, CDR1 is SNHLY and CDR2 FYNNEI. The ends were cut back, 7 bases at V and 3 bases at J, with 6 bases in the middle.

The chain recombines TRBV15 with TRBJ2-3; D perhaps matches TRBD1 (6 bases). The germline V gene encodes CDR1 LNHNV and CDR2 YYDKDF (reference sequence). The CDR3 has 19 amino acids. Trimming took 0 bases from V and 6 from J, leaving 25 bases between them. CDR3 sequence (DNA): TGTGCCACCAGCAGAGAGGGGGAAACAGGGTTGTTTTATATGGATACGCAGTATTTT. This sequence encodes CATSREGETGLFYMDTQYF.

The chain has TRBV2 and TRBJ2-1, with D maybe TRBD2 (7 bases). The CDR3 sequence is 14 residues long. The germline V gene has CDR1 SNHLY and CDR2 FYNNEI. Trimming cost V 4 bases and J 7 bases, with 14 bases left between them. The chain's CDR3 is CASSAGGQLNEQFF. The CDR3 DNA reads as TGTGCCAGCAGTGCCGGGGGGCAATTAAATGAGCAGTTCTTC.

The chain joins TRBV11-3 to TRBJ2-2, with TRBD2 matching 12 bases. The CDR3 spans 16 residues. Germline lookup yields CDR1 SGHNT and CDR2 YENEEA. With V trimmed by 6 bases and J by 2 bases, 4 bases remained unmatched. CDR3 coding DNA: TGTGCCAGCAGTCGACTAGCGGGAGAAAACACCGGGGAGCTGTTTTTT. Translation gives CASSRLAGENTGELFF.

This rearrangement joins TRBV5-4 to TRBJ1-2; D unresolved. V gave up 0 bases and J gave up 5 bases, with 5 bases separating them. The CDR3 has 12 residues. Per the germline V gene, CDR1 is SGHNT and CDR2 is YYREEE (reference sequence). The DNA of the CDR3 is TGTGCCAGCAGCTTGGGGTTATATGGCTACACCTTC. Its protein is CASSLGLYGYTF.

J is TRBJ2-4 and V is TRBV7-9; D is uncertain. Germline CDR1 SEHNR, CDR2 FQNEAQ (reference sequence). This CDR3 has 12 amino acids. Trimming took 11 bases from V and 4 from J, leaving 12 bases between them. The CDR3 sequence is CAPPRGKNIQYF. The CDR3 nucleotides read TGTGCCCCCCCACGTGGGAAAAACATTCAGTACTTC. Full variable domain (outside the CDR3, taken from reference TRBV7-9 and TRBJ2-4): DTGVSQNPRHKITKRGQNVTFRCDPISEHNRLYWYRQTLGQGPEFLTYFQNEAQLEKSRLLSDRFSAERPKGSFSTLEIQRTEQGDSAMYLCAPPRGKNIQYFGAGTRLSVL.

The chain recombines TRBV6-5 with TRBJ2-7, with TRBD1 matching 7 bases. CDR3 length: 14 amino acids. Germline CDR1 is MNHEY and CDR2 is SVGAGI. V lost 6 bases and J lost 2; bases outside the gene matches: 7. The DNA for the CDR3 is TGTGCCAGCAGCCCCATCGACAGGGCCTACGAGCAGTACTTC. This sequence encodes CASSPIDRAYEQYF.

The genes are TRBV29-1 and TRBJ2-1, with D possibly being TRBD1 (6 bases). Germline CDR1 SQVTM, CDR2 ANQGSEA. Trimming shortened V by 7 bases and J by 7 bases, and 14 bases separated the two germline ends. CDR3 size: 12 residues. DNA of the CDR3: TGCAGCGGGGATACAGGGTCGAATGAGCAGTTCTTC. This gives the protein CSGDTGSNEQFF.

The V and J genes are TRBV4-3 and TRBJ1-3; D unclear. CDR3 length: 17 amino acids. V lost 2 bases and J 0 bases, leaving 14 bases between the germline ends. Germline CDR1 LGHNA, CDR2 YSLEER. CDR3 residues: CASSQTYGEPSGNTIYF. The DNA for the CDR3 is TGCGCCAGCAGCCAAACATATGGGGAGCCCTCTGGAAACACCATATATTTT.

The chain recombines TRBV5-4 with TRBJ2-7; tentatively, D is TRBD2 (5 bases). V was cut by 4 bases and J by 5 bases, with 19 bases left in between. CDR1 and CDR2 from the germline V gene are SGHNT and YYREEE (reference sequence). The CDR3 consists of 15 residues. CDR3 in DNA: TGTGCCAGCAGCCCCCGGGGAGCTTCCGGGGACGAGCAGTACTTC. Its translation: CASSPRGASGDEQYF.

The genes are TRBV30 and TRBJ2-1, with 7 bases matching TRBD2. Trimming removed 8 bases from V and 9 bases from J; junction bases left unmatched: 16. Germline CDR1 and CDR2: GTSNPN and SVGIG (reference sequence). The CDR3 consists of 14 residues. Written as DNA, the CDR3 is TGTGCCCGCGGGGGTTGGGGTGGATCCAGTGAGCAGTTCTTC. Amino acid sequence: CARGGWGGSSEQFF. Supplemented by reference TRBV30 and TRBJ2-1, the full variable domain reads SQTIHQWPATLVQPVGSPLSLECTVEGTSNPNLYWYRQAAGRGLQLLFYSVGIGQISSEVPQNLSASRPQDRQFILSSKKLLLSDSGFYLCARGGWGGSSEQFFGPGTRLTVL.

V gene TRBV5-1 combines with J gene TRBJ1-6, with 8 positions matching TRBD1. The germline V gene has CDR1 SGHRS and CDR2 YFSETQ. V was clipped by 3 bases and J by 7 bases; unmatched bases: 6. This CDR3 has 15 residues. The CDR3 spells CASSSSGTGNSPLHF. CDR3 coding DNA: TGCGCCAGCAGCTCCTCCGGGACAGGCAATTCACCCCTCCACTTT.

The chain employs TRBV7-8 and TRBJ1-5; no firm D call. This CDR3 is 13 amino acids long. In germline, CDR1 is SGHVS, CDR2 FQNEAQ. The germline V and J ends were trimmed by 6 bases and 4 bases, with 10 bases remaining between them. The CDR3 DNA is TGTGCCAGCAGAGGGAGATGGAATCAGCCCCAGCATTTT. Translated: CASRGRWNQPQHF. Variable domain in full (rest from reference TRBV7-8 and TRBJ1-5): GAGVSQSPRYKVAKRGQDVALRCDPISGHVSLFWYQQALGQGPEFLTYFQNEAQLDKSGLPSDRFFAERPEGSVSTLKIQRTQQEDSAVYLCASRGRWNQPQHFGDGTRLSIL.

The chain is built from TRBV9 and TRBJ1-1; 7 bases match TRBD1. Germline CDR1 and CDR2: SGDLS and YYNGEE. The CDR3 loop spans 17 amino acids. Trimming took 2 bases from V and 0 from J; bases not matched to a gene: 10. The CDR3 sequence is CASSVTTGSPLNTEAFF. In DNA form, the CDR3 reads TGTGCCAGCAGCGTTACGACAGGGTCACCTTTGAACACTGAAGCTTTCTTT.

This clone has only one observation. The chain links TRBV25-1 to TRBJ2-1; D ambiguous. V lost 2 bases and J 3 bases, leaving 8 bases between the germline ends. Looked up from germline, CDR1 is MGHDK and CDR2 is SYGVNS. The CDR3 is 14 residues long. The CDR3 region is CASSEGTYYNEQFF. The CDR3 nucleotides are TGTGCCAGCAGTGAAGGTACCTACTACAATGAGCAGTTCTTC.

This chain connects TRBV7-2 to TRBJ1-5; the D is unclear. This CDR3 spans 13 amino acids. Trimming took off 4 bases at V and 3 bases at J, with 7 bases between the two ends. Germline V lookup: CDR1 SGHTA, CDR2 FQGNSA. The CDR3 nucleotides read TGTGCCAGCAGCTCCAGGTCCAATCAGCCCCAGCATTTT. It translates to CASSSRSNQPQHF.

The chain employs TRBV2 and TRBJ2-7; TRBD2 matches 9 bases. Germline V gives CDR1 SNHLY, CDR2 FYNNEI. CDR3 length equals 15 residues. With V trimmed by 7 bases and J by 7 bases, 14 bases remained unmatched. CDR3 in DNA: TGTGCCAGCACCTGGGGGACAGCGGGGGGCTTGGAGCAGTACTTC. Translating it yields CASTWGTAGGLEQYF.

This clone came up a few times. The rearrangement uses TRBV9 and TRBJ2-3; 16 nucleotides agree with TRBD2. Looked up from germline, CDR1 is SGDLS and CDR2 is YYNGEE. The V gene end was trimmed by 5 bases and the J gene end by 3 bases; junction bases not matched to a gene: 9. The CDR3 is 18 residues long. For the CDR3, the DNA is TGTGCCAGCAGTGGTGGGACTAGCGGGAGGGTGGGGACAGATACGCAGTATTTT. This encodes CASSGGTSGRVGTDTQYF.

The chain is built from TRBV11-2 and TRBJ2-5; TRBD2 agrees at 11 bases. CDR1 is SGHAT and CDR2 is FQNNGV in the germline V gene. The CDR3 has 16 residues. J was trimmed by 4 bases and V by 0 bases; bases with no gene match: 4. The CDR3 reads CASSLERLAGSETQYF. The CDR3 bases are TGTGCCAGCAGCTTAGAAAGACTAGCGGGATCAGAGACCCAGTACTTC.

Worth noting for this clone: The sample carries other DNA sequences with the same CDR3. The chain links TRBV5-1 to TRBJ1-4; D gene unclear. The length of the CDR3 is 15 residues. V lost 0 bases, J lost 8 bases, and 14 bases lay in between. CDR1 is SGHRS and CDR2 is YFSETQ in the germline V gene. The DNA for the CDR3 is TGCGCCAGCAGCTTGGGGTCGGGGAGTTGGGAAAAACTGTTTTTT. Residues: CASSLGSGSWEKLFF.

This chain links TRBV10-1 with TRBJ1-1; perhaps TRBD1 as D (5 bases). This CDR3 region has 14 residues. In germline, CDR1 is WNHNN, CDR2 SYGVQD (reference sequence). Trimming shortened V by 2 bases and J by 7 bases, and 14 bases separated the two germline ends. CDR3 DNA: TGCGCCAGCAGTGAGAGGTCCAGGGAGAGTGAAGCTTTCTTT. Its translation is CASSERSRESEAFF.

The DNA of the CDR3 is TGTGCCAGCAGCAAAAGGTCGAGATCAGGACAGCTTAATGAAAAACTGTTTTTT. Protein product: CASSKRSRSGQLNEKLFF. V is TRBV21-1 and J is TRBJ1-4; the DNA was not compared with TRBD1, the D call given in the table. TRBV21-1 counts as a pseudogene. The CDR3 runs 18 residues.

The chain carries TRBV11-2 and TRBJ2-7; no definite D call. Germline CDR1 SGHAT, CDR2 FQNNGV. CDR3 length equals 14 residues. Trimming removed 0 bases from V and 2 bases from J, with 8 bases in between. The CDR3: CASSLDHFAYEQYF. For the CDR3, the DNA is TGTGCCAGCAGCTTAGATCATTTCGCCTACGAGCAGTACTTC.

This clone was seen only a few times. The chain links TRBV18 to TRBJ1-3; unclear D gene. Between the trimmed V and J ends, which lost 1 base and 2 bases, there was a span of 9 bases. Per germline, CDR1 KGHSH and CDR2 LQKENI. CDR3 length: 15 amino acids. CDR3 sequence: CASSPLTKTGNTIYF. As DNA, the CDR3 is TGTGCCAGCTCACCACTCACCAAAACTGGAAACACCATATATTTT.